The 27 T cell receptor beta chains in this list originate from one sample, sequenced in a study of blood T cell repertoires in COVID-19 (dated by TCRdb to about 2020). Libraries were made using the immunoSEQ multiplex PCR assay. In TCRdb, the immuneACCESS table is reduced to in-frame sequences with V and J assigned. These tables do not hold every clone; where another copy was compared, an unresolved V gene accounts for under half, and the others remain unexplained. The sample includes around 170,000 clones, with roughly 70% observed a single time. The leading ten clones occupy 2.5% to 3% of the sample. Sequencing was carried out using peripheral blood. Receptors originate from a woman over 75 with acute or convalescent COVID-19.

This CDR3 reads CASSSLGPSYEQYF. In nucleotides, the CDR3 is TGCGCCAGCAGCTCATTGGGGCCTTCCTACGAGCAGTACTTC. The chain links TRBV5-1 to TRBJ2-7, with D possibly being TRBD1 (5 bases). The CDR3 spans 14 residues. The germline CDR1 and CDR2 sequences are SGHRS and YFSETQ. Trimming removed 3 bases from V and 1 base from J, with 11 bases in between.

This chain uses TRBV2 with TRBJ2-5; D might be TRBD2 (6 bases). Looked up from germline, CDR1 is SNHLY and CDR2 is FYNNEI. V shed 6 bases and J shed 5 bases, with 28 bases lying between them. The CDR3 totals 18 residues. The DNA of the CDR3 is TGTGCCAGCAGCGCAGAGCATACGGGCGGGGAATGGGGGGAGACCCAGTACTTC. This translates into CASSAEHTGGEWGETQYF.

This chain connects TRBV10-3 to TRBJ1-1, with 8 bases lining up with TRBD1. The junction had 7 bases not matched to a gene; V was cut back by 10 bases and J by 3 bases. The CDR3 is 13 amino acids. CDR1 ENHRY and CDR2 SYGVKD come from the germline V gene. Here the CDR3 DNA reads TGTGCCACCTTACCGGACAGGGACACTGAAGCTTTCTTT. This gives the protein CATLPDRDTEAFF.

The rearrangement uses TRBV30 and TRBJ2-7; a weak D match, TRBD1 (6 bases). V was clipped by 3 bases and J by 1 base, with 7 bases between them. The CDR3 contains 12 residues. Germline-derived CDR1 and CDR2 are GTSNPN and SVGIG (reference sequence). The CDR3 sequence: CAWSTGSYEQYF. The DNA of the CDR3 is TGTGCCTGGAGCACAGGGTCCTACGAGCAGTACTTC. Based on the CDR3 plus reference TRBV30 and TRBJ2-7, the full variable domain is SQTIHQWPATLVQPVGSPLSLECTVEGTSNPNLYWYRQAAGRGLQLLFYSVGIGQISSEVPQNLSASRPQDRQFILSSKKLLLSDSGFYLCAWSTGSYEQYFGPGTRLTVT.

The chain recombines TRBV5-1 with TRBJ1-6; 11 bases fit TRBD1. The V segment lost 1 base and the J segment 8 bases; nucleotides outside the gene matches: 5. The CDR3 runs to 16 residues. Germline lookup yields CDR1 SGHRS and CDR2 YFSETQ. CDR3 sequence (DNA): TGCGCCAGCAGCTTGAAGTTGGGACAGGGGGATTCACCCCTCCACTTT. Translated, it gives CASSLKLGQGDSPLHF.

This clone was detected only a few times. The V and J genes are TRBV5-1 and TRBJ2-3; 8 bases are shared with TRBD2. Trimming at V came to 6 bases and at J to 1 base, leaving 7 bases not matched to a gene. Germline-derived CDR1 and CDR2 are SGHRS and YFSETQ. The CDR3 totals 15 residues. CDR3 sequence reads: CASTGGGLGTDTQYF. The CDR3 DNA reads as TGCGCCAGCACCGGGGGGGGCCTTGGCACAGATACGCAGTATTTT.

This rearrangement joins TRBV28 to TRBJ2-3; 12 bases map to TRBD2. The CDR3 runs 16 residues. Per the germline V gene, CDR1 is MDHEN and CDR2 is SYDVKM. Trimming cost V 6 bases and J 1 base; bases outside gene matches: 5. For the CDR3, the DNA is TGTGCCAGCAGCTCTGGGACTAGCGGGCGCACAGATACGCAGTATTTT. Its translation is CASSSGTSGRTDTQYF.

The V gene is TRBV2, the J gene TRBJ2-3, with D possibly TRBD2 on 5 matching bases. CDR1 and CDR2 from the germline V gene are SNHLY and FYNNEI. The ends were cut back, 3 bases at V and 6 bases at J, with 16 bases in the middle. This CDR3 contains 15 residues. CDR3 sequence reads: CASSDRSIWRDTQYF. CDR3 coding DNA: TGTGCCAGCAGTGATAGGTCCATTTGGAGGGATACGCAGTATTTT.

The V and J genes are TRBV6-1 and TRBJ2-1; TRBD2 might be the D (7 bases). CDR1 is MNHNS, CDR2 SASEGT, per germline. V was clipped by 4 bases and J by 7 bases, with 20 bases between them. The CDR3 spans 16 residues. CDR3 sequence: CASSGLKGGVRNEQFF. In DNA form, the CDR3 reads TGTGCCAGCAGTGGATTGAAAGGGGGGGTTCGGAATGAGCAGTTCTTC.

The CDR3, as DNA: TGTGCCAGCTGTGGACAGGCCTCCTACGAGCAGTACTTC. Translating it yields CASCGQASYEQYF. The chain has TRBV11-1 and TRBJ2-7; 7 bases align to TRBD1. V gave up 8 bases and J gave up 0 bases; unmatched junction bases: 4. Germline V gene sequence: CDR1 SGHAT, CDR2 FQDESV (reference sequence). The CDR3 length is 13 residues.

CDR3 sequence: CASSPPGSRQGKDTQYF. The CDR3 bases are TGTGCCAGCTCACCACCAGGTTCCAGGCAGGGGAAAGATACGCAGTATTTT. The rearrangement links TRBV18 to TRBJ2-3, with D possibly matching TRBD1 (6 bases). The CDR3 has 17 amino acids. Trimming removed 0 bases at V and 5 bases at J, with 18 bases between. Per the germline V gene, CDR1 is KGHSH and CDR2 is LQKENI.

The chain has TRBV6-5 and TRBJ2-3; D might be TRBD2 (5 bases). CDR3 size: 14 residues. CDR1 is MNHEY and CDR2 is SVGAGI in the germline V gene. The V end lost 5 bases, the J end lost 4 bases, and 13 bases lay between the germline ends. CDR3 bases: TGTGCCAGCAGTCAAAGCGACGGGGCAGATACGCAGTATTTT. It codes for CASSQSDGADTQYF.

V usage is TRBV28 and J usage is TRBJ1-2, with a possible D match to TRBD1 (5 bases). Germline loops: CDR1 MDHEN, CDR2 SYDVKM. The CDR3 is made up of 14 amino acids. V lost 8 bases and J 5 bases, leaving 18 bases between the germline ends. The CDR3 region has the DNA TGTGCCAGCCTCAGAGGACCAGGGTGGTATGGCTACACCTTC. Its protein product is CASLRGPGWYGYTF.

The chain is built from TRBV19 and TRBJ1-1; maybe TRBD1 (5 bases). V lost 4 bases and J lost 11, with 17 bases in between. Germline V lookup: CDR1 LNHDA, CDR2 SQIVND (reference sequence). The CDR3 consists of 13 residues. The chain's CDR3 is CASSTYRSVSAFF. DNA for the CDR3: TGTGCCAGTAGTACCTACAGGAGTGTGAGTGCTTTCTTT. The full variable domain, in which reference TRBV19 and TRBJ1-1 provide the parts outside the CDR3, is DGGITQSPKYLFRKEGQNVTLSCEQNLNHDAMYWYRQDPGQGLRLIYYSQIVNDFQKGDIAEGYSVSREKKESFPLTVTSAQKNPTAFYLCASSTYRSVSAFFGQGTRLTVV.

V is TRBV6-5 and J is TRBJ2-5; unclear D gene. Germline CDR1 is MNHEY and CDR2 is SVGAGI. The CDR3 has 16 residues. V was shortened by 2 bases and J by 4 bases, with 17 bases between the two germline ends. The CDR3 DNA reads TGTGCCAGCAGTTACCTTTTGGCGGTCGGTGGAGAGACCCAGTACTTC. This codes for CASSYLLAVGGETQYF.

The V gene is TRBV30, the J gene TRBJ2-7, with D possibly matching TRBD1 (6 bases). This CDR3 is 12 amino acids long. V was pared by 0 bases and J by 6 bases, with 9 bases between. Germline lookup yields CDR1 GTSNPN and CDR2 SVGIG (reference sequence). DNA of the CDR3: TGTGCCTGGAGTGTTACCAGGGGCGAGCAGTACTTC. Translating it yields CAWSVTRGEQYF.

J is TRBJ2-7 and V is TRBV7-2, with TRBD2 matching 7 bases. Trimming at V came to 3 bases and at J to 2 bases, leaving 4 bases not matched to a gene. The CDR3 is 14 amino acids. Germline CDR1 is SGHTA and CDR2 is FQGNSA. The CDR3 region has the DNA TGTGCCAGCAGCTTTTCCGCGGGAGCCTACGAGCAGTACTTC. This encodes CASSFSAGAYEQYF.

The chain recombines TRBV7-2 with TRBJ1-3; 10 bases match TRBD1. This CDR3 contains 15 residues. The ends lost 5 bases at V and 2 bases at J; junction bases unmatched: 3. Germline V gives CDR1 SGHTA, CDR2 FQGNSA. The CDR3 is CASSTDRGPGNTIYF. The CDR3 coding sequence is TGTGCCAGCAGCACAGACAGGGGGCCTGGAAACACCATATATTTT. The whole variable domain, filled in from reference TRBV7-2 and TRBJ1-3, reads GAGVSQSPSNKVTEKGKDVELRCDPISGHTALYWYRQSLGQGLEFLIYFQGNSAPDKSGLPSDRFSAERTGGSVSTLTIQRTQQEDSAVYLCASSTDRGPGNTIYFGEGSWLTVV.

J is TRBJ2-5 and V is TRBV7-6, with 11 bases identical to TRBD2. The CDR3 length is 17 residues. The ends lost 3 bases at V and 6 bases at J; junction bases unmatched: 12. Germline V gene lookup returns CDR1 SGHVS and CDR2 FNYEAQ. Written as DNA, the CDR3 is TGTGCCAGCAGCTTTAGCGGGAGGGCCAATAAGGCAAAGACCCAGTACTTC. The encoded protein is CASSFSGRANKAKTQYF.

The chain joins TRBV7-2 to TRBJ2-3, with a possible D match to TRBD1 (5 bases). Trimming cost V 4 bases and J 3 bases, with 5 bases left between them. Per the germline V gene, CDR1 is SGHTA and CDR2 is FQGNSA. The CDR3 is 12 residues long. CDR3 DNA: TGTGCCAGCAGCTCAGGGACAGATACGCAGTATTTT. Translation gives CASSSGTDTQYF.

CDR3 in DNA: TGCGCCAGCAGCTTCGAGCTAGCCAAAAACATTCAGTACTTC. This codes for CASSFELAKNIQYF. The chain couples TRBV5-1 to TRBJ2-4; the D is unclear. There are 14 residues in the CDR3. V lost 2 bases and J 0 bases, leaving 6 bases between the germline ends. In germline, CDR1 is SGHRS, CDR2 YFSETQ.

The V call is TRBV5-1, the J call TRBJ2-2; D is unclear. Germline V gene sequence: CDR1 SGHRS, CDR2 YFSETQ. This CDR3 spans 15 amino acids. V was trimmed by 0 bases and J by 7 bases, leaving 13 bases between them. The CDR3 coding sequence is TGCGCCAGCAGCTTGGCGGCCGGGTCGAGCGGGGAGCTGTTTTTT. It is translated as CASSLAAGSSGELFF.

This clone was picked up one time. The V call is TRBV6-5, the J call TRBJ1-1; 7 nucleotides match TRBD1. J lost 2 bases, V lost 0 bases, and 6 bases had no gene match. The CDR3 runs to 16 residues. From germline, CDR1 is MNHEY and CDR2 SVGAGI. The CDR3 protein is CASSYSYRGENTEAFF. The CDR3 nucleotides are TGTGCCAGCAGTTACTCCTACAGGGGTGAAAACACTGAAGCTTTCTTT.

The J gene is TRBJ2-7, the V gene TRBV11-3, with D unclear. The V and J ends lost 1 base and 4 bases respectively, with 11 bases between them. Germline V CDR1 and CDR2: SGHNT, YENEEA. There are 14 residues in the CDR3. The CDR3 nucleotides read TGTGCCAGCAGCTTAGCCGCAAACGGTTACGAGCAGTACTTC. Encoded protein: CASSLAANGYEQYF. Based on the CDR3 plus reference TRBV11-3 and TRBJ2-7, the full variable domain is EAGVVQSPRYKIIEKKQPVAFWCNPISGHNTLYWYLQNLGQGPELLIRYENEEAVDDSQLPKDRFSAERLKGVDSTLKIQPAELGDSAVYLCASSLAANGYEQYFGPGTRLTVT.

The J gene is TRBJ1-1, the V gene TRBV9, with 10 nucleotides matching TRBD1. The CDR3 extends over 13 amino acids. Germline CDR1 SGDLS, CDR2 YYNGEE. V shed 4 bases and J 9 bases; nucleotides not matched to a gene: 6. CDR3: CASSSTTGGQAFF. CDR3 in DNA: TGTGCCAGCAGCAGTACGACAGGGGGCCAAGCTTTCTTT.

This chain joins TRBV5-1 and TRBJ1-1; D is uncertain. V lost 0 bases, J lost 5 bases, and 5 bases lay in between. The V gene's germline CDR1 is SGHRS and CDR2 YFSETQ. This CDR3 contains 12 residues. CDR3: CASSLVGTEAFF. For the CDR3, the DNA is TGCGCCAGCAGCTTGGTCGGGACTGAAGCTTTCTTT.

This clone appeared a few times. V usage is TRBV10-3 and J usage is TRBJ2-7, with a tentative D call TRBD2 (6 bases). Germline lookup yields CDR1 ENHRY and CDR2 SYGVKD. The CDR3 runs 17 residues. V shed 0 bases and J shed 2 bases, with 17 bases lying between them. The CDR3 loop is CAISESLVAEKAYEQYF. The CDR3 nucleotides are TGTGCCATCAGTGAGTCATTAGTAGCGGAGAAGGCCTACGAGCAGTACTTC.